Each of the 11 T cell receptor beta chains below was sequenced from the same sample in a study of pediatric ulcerative colitis. During colonoscopy, one to two rectal pinch biopsies were collected. Some clones are missing from TCRdb's copy, which holds only in-frame ones; the method was immunoSEQ multiplex PCR. The repertoire holds more than 40,000 clones, with under 80% as singletons. Sequencing input: gut tissue. Receptor source: a girl aged 5 to 17 with moderate ulcerative colitis.

The chain joins TRBV6-6 to TRBJ1-1; D remains unclear. V was cut by 2 bases and J by 0 bases, with 7 bases left in between. CDR3 length: 14 amino acids. Germline values: CDR1 MNHNY, CDR2 SVGAGI (reference sequence). The CDR3 region has the DNA TGTGCCAGCAGTTACAGGGATATGAACACTGAAGCTTTCTTT. Translating it yields CASSYRDMNTEAFF.

The chain joins TRBV30 to TRBJ2-1; D might be TRBD2 (6 bases). Germline CDR1 and CDR2: GTSNPN and SVGIG (reference sequence). Trimming cost V 4 bases and J 15 bases, with 22 bases left between them. CDR3 length equals 13 residues. CDR3 coding DNA: TGTGCCTGGACTCGGCTAGCCGGGGGATCCCCGTTCTTC. Translating gives CAWTRLAGGSPFF.

This chain links TRBV5-4 with TRBJ2-7; D call uncertain. The CDR3 is made up of 16 amino acids. Germline CDR1 SGHNT, CDR2 YYREEE (reference sequence). V was trimmed by 0 bases and J by 0 bases, leaving 13 bases between them. The chain's CDR3 is CASSLGPSTTSYEQYF. The CDR3 DNA reads as TGTGCCAGCAGCTTGGGTCCGTCAACGACCTCCTACGAGCAGTACTTC.

V and J are TRBV5-1 and TRBJ1-6; 7 bases match TRBD1. V shed 4 bases and J 7 bases; nucleotides not matched to a gene: 5. The germline gives CDR1 SGHRS, CDR2 YFSETQ. This CDR3 spans 14 amino acids. The CDR3 protein is CASSPGQENSPLHF. DNA of the CDR3: TGCGCCAGCAGCCCAGGACAGGAGAATTCACCCCTCCACTTT.

The rearrangement links TRBV2 to TRBJ2-3; 9 positions match TRBD2. The CDR3 spans 16 residues. The junction had 8 bases not matched to a gene; V was cut back by 6 bases and J by 1 base. Germline CDR1 reads SNHLY; CDR2 reads FYNNEI. CDR3 in DNA: TGTGCCAGCAGGAGACTAGCGGTGGGGGGCACAGATACGCAGTATTTT. As protein: CASRRLAVGGTDTQYF.

The rearrangement uses TRBV28 and TRBJ1-1, with TRBD1 as a possible D gene (5 bases). CDR3 length: 12 residues. V was clipped by 6 bases and J by 6 bases, with 11 bases between them. CDR1 and CDR2 (germline): MDHEN, SYDVKM. CDR3 region: CASRVRVSEAFF. The CDR3 nucleotides read TGTGCCAGCAGGGTCAGGGTGTCTGAAGCTTTCTTT.

The chain has TRBV6-6 and TRBJ1-3; D remains unclear. CDR1 MNHNY and CDR2 SVGAGI come from the germline V gene (reference sequence). The germline V and J ends were trimmed by 10 bases and 0 bases, with 16 bases remaining between them. The CDR3 extends over 15 amino acids. CDR3 DNA: TGTGCCACCACCGGAGGCCTTCGCTCTGGAAACACCATATATTTT. This translates into CATTGGLRSGNTIYF.

The chain is built from TRBV4-1 and TRBJ1-2, with 10 bases identical to TRBD1. Germline-derived CDR1 and CDR2 are MGHRA and YSYEKL. The junction had 5 bases not matched to a gene; V was cut back by 0 bases and J by 1 base. The CDR3 runs 17 residues. The CDR3 bases are TGCGCCAGCAGCCAAGATTGGACAGGGGGTAGTAACTATGGCTACACCTTC. This gives the protein CASSQDWTGGSNYGYTF.

V is TRBV10-3 and J is TRBJ2-3; 11 bases fit TRBD1. V lost 3 bases to trimming and J lost 6 bases; unmatched junction nucleotides: 5. CDR3 length equals 15 residues. CDR1 and CDR2 from the germline V gene are ENHRY and SYGVKD. Here the CDR3 reads CAISDRGQGVDTQYF. In nucleotides, the CDR3 is TGTGCCATCAGTGACCGGGGACAGGGGGTTGATACGCAGTATTTT.

The rearrangement uses TRBV10-3 and TRBJ2-7, with D perhaps given as TRBD1 or TRBD2 (5 bases each). Germline lookup yields CDR1 ENHRY and CDR2 SYGVKD. The V and J ends lost 2 bases and 3 bases respectively, with 11 bases between them. This CDR3 has 14 amino acids. The CDR3 here is CAISEGATSYEQYF. For the CDR3, the DNA is TGTGCCATCAGTGAGGGGGCTACTAGCTACGAGCAGTACTTC.

The chain links TRBV11-2 to TRBJ2-7; possibly TRBD1 for D (8 bases). The germline V gene has CDR1 SGHAT and CDR2 FQNNGV. The CDR3 loop spans 17 amino acids. Trimming pared 0 bases from V and 1 base from J, leaving 16 bases between. The DNA for the CDR3 is TGTGCCAGCAGCTTAGATATCGGACAGGGAGGGTCCTACGAGCAGTACTTC. Protein sequence: CASSLDIGQGGSYEQYF.